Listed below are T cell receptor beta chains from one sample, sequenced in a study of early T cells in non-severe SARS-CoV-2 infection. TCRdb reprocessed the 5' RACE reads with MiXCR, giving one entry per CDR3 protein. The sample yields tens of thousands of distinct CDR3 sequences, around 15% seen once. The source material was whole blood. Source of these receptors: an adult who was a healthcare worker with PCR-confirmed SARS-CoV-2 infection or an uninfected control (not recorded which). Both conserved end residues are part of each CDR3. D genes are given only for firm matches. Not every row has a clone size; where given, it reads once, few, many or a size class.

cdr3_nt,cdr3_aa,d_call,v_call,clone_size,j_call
TGTGCCAGCAGTTTCCGGCGGGGGGCGTTTAATGAGCAGTTCTTC,CASSFRRGAFNEQFF,TRBD2,TRBV27,few,TRBJ2-1
TGTGCCAGCCGCCGACTCCTTGCCCCCTATGGCTACACCTTC,CASRRLLAPYGYTF,-,TRBV5-6,many,TRBJ1-2
TGTGCCAGCCTGGATCCGCAGACCAGCACAGATACGCAGTATTTT,CASLDPQTSTDTQYF,-,TRBV7-6,-,TRBJ2-3
TGTGCCACCCTAAGGCCCGGGACACACATCTATGGCTACACCTTC,CATLRPGTHIYGYTF,-,TRBV11-3,-,TRBJ1-2
TGCGCCAGCAGCCAAGAGGGGAGGGTAAACAATGAGCAGTTCTTC,CASSQEGRVNNEQFF,TRBD2,TRBV4-3,few,TRBJ2-1
TGTGCCATCAGTGTGGGGGAGAAAAACATTCAGTACTTC,CAISVGEKNIQYF,-,TRBV10-3,many,TRBJ2-4
TGCAGCGCCTCGATGATAGACAGGGTCGCCCCCTACGAGCAGTACTTC,CSASMIDRVAPYEQYF,TRBD1,TRBV29-1,few,TRBJ2-7
TGTGCCAGCAGCGTTTCCGCTTTTTCTGGAAACACCATATATTTT,CASSVSAFSGNTIYF,-,TRBV9,few,TRBJ1-3
TGTGCCAGCAGCTTACAAGGGACTCTCTCCTACGAGCAGTACTTC,CASSLQGTLSYEQYF,-,TRBV7-2,-,TRBJ2-7
TGCAGCGTCGACGGACAGGGAACGGGGGGCTACACCTTC,CSVDGQGTGGYTF,TRBD1,TRBV29-1,many,TRBJ1-2
TGTGCCAGCAGCGTAGGGGCTGATTTAGCGGATACGCAGTATTTT,CASSVGADLADTQYF,-,TRBV9,few,TRBJ2-3
TGTGCCAGCAGTGGCGGAGGTTACTCACCCCTCCACTTT,CASSGGGYSPLHF,-,TRBV25-1,-,TRBJ1-6
TGTGCCAGCAGCGCGGAGGGGGGAGAGGATCCCGCAGATACGCAGTATTTT,CASSAEGGEDPADTQYF,-,TRBV2,many,TRBJ2-3
TGTGCCAGCAGTTCGGGGGGCCAAACAGATACGCAGTATTTT,CASSSGGQTDTQYF,-,TRBV12-3/TRBV12-4,few,TRBJ2-3
TGTGCCAGCAGCCAAGTAGAGACTAGTGCCTACGAGCAGTACTTC,CASSQVETSAYEQYF,-,TRBV4-2,many,TRBJ2-7
TGTGCCAGCAGTCCATACAGGGGCGGGAGTACAGCTTTCTTT,CASSPYRGGSTAFF,TRBD1,TRBV27,-,TRBJ1-1
TGTGCCAGCAGTGAATTTAGGGGAACTGAAGCTTTCTTT,CASSEFRGTEAFF,-,TRBV25-1,many,TRBJ1-1
TGTGCCTGGAGTGGATCGGCGTGGTCCGGCTACACCTTC,CAWSGSAWSGYTF,-,TRBV30,many,TRBJ1-2
TGTGCCACCTCCGGGGTCCTGGCCTACGAGCAGTACTTC,CATSGVLAYEQYF,-,TRBV2,many,TRBJ2-7
TGTGTCAGCAGTGCTGGGGATGGAAACACCATATATTTT,CVSSAGDGNTIYF,-,TRBV2,-,TRBJ1-3
TGTGCCAGCTCCAAGCAGGGCAGCATGAACACTGAAGCTTTCTTT,CASSKQGSMNTEAFF,-,TRBV18,few,TRBJ1-1
TGTGCCAGCAGCTTGAGTCCGCCAGATACGCAGTATTTT,CASSLSPPDTQYF,-,TRBV5-8,few,TRBJ2-3
TGTGCTAGTGGCCGAGGGGAGAAGCGGGGTGAAGCTTTCTTT,CASGRGEKRGEAFF,-,TRBV12-5,-,TRBJ1-1
TGTGCCAGCAGTTTAAGCGGGATGGGTGAGCAGTACTTC,CASSLSGMGEQYF,TRBD2,TRBV27,-,TRBJ2-7
TGCAGCGCTGCTACTAGCGGCTGGAGCTCCTACAATGAGCAGTTCTTC,CSAATSGWSSYNEQFF,TRBD2,TRBV29-1,few,TRBJ2-1
TGTGCCAGCAGTTACGGGACAGGGGGCACCGGGGAGCTGTTTTTT,CASSYGTGGTGELFF,TRBD1,TRBV6-5,few,TRBJ2-2
TGTGCCACCAGTGTGACTGCCGCAGATACGCAGTATTTT,CATSVTAADTQYF,-,TRBV24-1,-,TRBJ2-3
TGCAGTGCCCAGGGACAGGGCACCTACGAGCAGTACTTC,CSAQGQGTYEQYF,TRBD1,TRBV20-1,few,TRBJ2-7
TGCAGCGTTGAAGATCGTACGGTTAACTATGGCTACACCTTC,CSVEDRTVNYGYTF,-,TRBV29-1,-,TRBJ1-2
TGTGCCAGTAGTCACGCCGGGACAGGGGGCTATAGTGAGCAGTTCTTC,CASSHAGTGGYSEQFF,TRBD1,TRBV19,few,TRBJ2-1
TGTGCCAGCAGCTTAGGCAGGAACACTGAAGCTTTCTTT,CASSLGRNTEAFF,-,TRBV7-8,many,TRBJ1-1
TGTGCCAGCAGCAGCAGTAGCGGAGGGGACTCCTACGAGCAGTACTTC,CASSSSSGGDSYEQYF,-,TRBV7-9,few,TRBJ2-7
TGTGCCAGCAGGCAGGGGGCAGGGACATCTTACGAGCAGTACTTC,CASRQGAGTSYEQYF,TRBD1,TRBV12-3/TRBV12-4,-,TRBJ2-7
TGTGCCAGCAGGGGGGACGGCACTGAAGCTTTCTTT,CASRGDGTEAFF,-,TRBV12-3/TRBV12-4,few,TRBJ1-1
TGTGCCAGCAGTGATACAGGGGTTATGAACACTGAAGCTTTCTTT,CASSDTGVMNTEAFF,TRBD1,TRBV2,few,TRBJ1-1
TGCGCCAGCAGCCAAGCAGACCAGACCCAACCCCTCCACTTT,CASSQADQTQPLHF,-,TRBV4-1,-,TRBJ1-6
TGTGCCAGCAGTTCGACGGACTTAGGGGCCAACGTCCTGACTTTC,CASSSTDLGANVLTF,-,TRBV28,few,TRBJ2-6
TGCAGTGCTAGAGCGGACGACAGGGGGCGCACCGGGGAGCTGTTTTTT,CSARADDRGRTGELFF,TRBD1,TRBV20-1,few,TRBJ2-2
TGTGCCAGCAGCTTGCAGGACCCTCCCCGCGAGCAGTACTTC,CASSLQDPPREQYF,-,TRBV5-4,many,TRBJ2-7
TGTGCCAGCAGCACCCAGACAGGGGTTAACAATCAGCCCCAGCATTTT,CASSTQTGVNNQPQHF,TRBD1,TRBV7-8,once,TRBJ1-5
TGTGCCAGCAGCCAGCCGGGGGGACAGGGGTTTCACAATGAGCAGTTCTTC,CASSQPGGQGFHNEQFF,TRBD1,TRBV14,-,TRBJ2-1
TGTGCCAGCCTAGAACCCGACACCGGGGAGCTGTTTTTT,CASLEPDTGELFF,-,TRBV10-1,few,TRBJ2-2
TGTGCCAGCAGTTTGACAGGGGGCGTTTACACTGAAGCTTTCTTT,CASSLTGGVYTEAFF,TRBD1,TRBV27,-,TRBJ1-1
TGTGCCAGTGCAGGGAAGGCCTGGGACACTGAAGCTTTCTTT,CASAGKAWDTEAFF,-,TRBV6-5,few,TRBJ1-1
TGTGCCAGCAGCCCTGGACGTACCCCTGGCACAGATACGCAGTATTTT,CASSPGRTPGTDTQYF,-,TRBV7-2,many,TRBJ2-3
TGTGCCAGCAGTTCTCCACAAGCCGGGGAGCTGTTTTTT,CASSSPQAGELFF,-,TRBV28,-,TRBJ2-2
TGTGCCAGCAGTGCCAGGCTGAACACTGAAGCTTTCTTT,CASSARLNTEAFF,-,TRBV6-5,few,TRBJ1-1
TGCGCCAGCAGCCAATCGCCGGGACAGGGGTTCGGAAACACCATATATTTT,CASSQSPGQGFGNTIYF,TRBD1,TRBV4-1,-,TRBJ1-3
TGTGCCAGCAGTCTCCCTCGAGGGGGGCGTGAGCAGTACTTC,CASSLPRGGREQYF,-,TRBV28,few,TRBJ2-7
TGTGCCACCAGTGAATCAGACTGGAAAGATACGCAGTATTTT,CATSESDWKDTQYF,-,TRBV24-1,few,TRBJ2-3
TGTGCTAGCAGCTTAGCAGGGCATTCCTACGAGCAGTACTTC,CASSLAGHSYEQYF,-,TRBV7-7,-,TRBJ2-7
TGTGCCAGCAGCCAAAATCAGGCAGATACGCAGTATTTT,CASSQNQADTQYF,-,TRBV14,-,TRBJ2-3
TGTGCCAGCAGCGCCGAAGGGGTTAGCAATCAGCCCCAGCATTTT,CASSAEGVSNQPQHF,-,TRBV11-2,once,TRBJ1-5
TGTGCCAGCAGTTTTTGGGCTAGCGGCGATCGGTTCTTC,CASSFWASGDRFF,TRBD2,TRBV12-3/TRBV12-4,few,TRBJ2-1
TGTGCCAGCAGCTTAGCGACCACTGAAGCTTTCTTT,CASSLATTEAFF,-,TRBV7-9,few,TRBJ1-1
TGTGCCAGCAGGCCCGGACAGAGATTAAATCAGCCCCAGCATTTT,CASRPGQRLNQPQHF,-,TRBV6-2/TRBV6-3,many,TRBJ1-5
TGTGCCAGCAGCTTAGCGGGACAGGGGAGCACAGATACGCAGTATTTT,CASSLAGQGSTDTQYF,TRBD1,TRBV7-6,medium-sized,TRBJ2-3
TGCAGTGCTAGAGATCCGCGGGGGCTCACAGATACGCAGTATTTT,CSARDPRGLTDTQYF,-,TRBV20-1,few,TRBJ2-3